The T cell receptor beta chain described here comes from a study of blood T cell repertoires in COVID-19. Only in-frame clones appear in the TCRdb table, and some are missing; sequencing was by immunoSEQ multiplex PCR. The table shows about 250,000 clones, with about nine tenths occurring only once. CDR1 is MNHEY and CDR2 is SVGAGI in the germline V gene. There are 13 residues in the CDR3. Trimming took 7 bases from V and 3 from J, leaving 12 bases between them. The sequence was collected from a woman aged 25-40 years with active or convalescent COVID-19. The chain is built from TRBV6-5 and TRBJ1-1, with D tentatively TRBD1 (5 bases). Input material: peripheral blood. CDR3 loop: CASTGRGDTEAFF. As DNA, the CDR3 is TGTGCCAGCACCGGCCGGGGGGACACTGAAGCTTTCTTT.